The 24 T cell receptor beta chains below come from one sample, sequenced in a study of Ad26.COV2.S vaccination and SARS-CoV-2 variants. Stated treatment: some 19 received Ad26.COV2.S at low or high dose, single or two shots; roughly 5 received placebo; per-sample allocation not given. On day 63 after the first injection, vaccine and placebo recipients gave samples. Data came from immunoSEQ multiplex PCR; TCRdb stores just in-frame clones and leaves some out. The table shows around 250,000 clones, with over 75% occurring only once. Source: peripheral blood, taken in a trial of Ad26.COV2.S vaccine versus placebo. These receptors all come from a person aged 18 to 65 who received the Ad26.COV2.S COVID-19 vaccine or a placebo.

The CDR3 sequence is CASSLGASETQYF. The CDR3 DNA sequence: TGTGCCAGCAGTTTGGGGGCTAGTGAGACCCAGTACTTC. This chain links TRBV27 with TRBJ2-5; a weak D match, TRBD1 (6 bases). V was pared by 3 bases and J by 5 bases, with 10 bases between. CDR1 and CDR2 from the germline V gene are MNHEY and SMNVEV (reference sequence). CDR3 length: 13 amino acids.

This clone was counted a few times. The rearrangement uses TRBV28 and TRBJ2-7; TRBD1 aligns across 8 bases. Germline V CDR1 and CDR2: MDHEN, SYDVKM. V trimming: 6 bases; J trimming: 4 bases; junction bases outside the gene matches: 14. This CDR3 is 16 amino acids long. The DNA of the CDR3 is TGTGCCAGCAGCCCCCCCAGACAGGGGTCCCGATACGAGCAGTACTTC. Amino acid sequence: CASSPPRQGSRYEQYF.

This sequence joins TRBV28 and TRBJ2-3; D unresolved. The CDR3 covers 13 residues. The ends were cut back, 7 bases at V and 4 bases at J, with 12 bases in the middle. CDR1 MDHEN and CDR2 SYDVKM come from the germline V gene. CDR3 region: CASTHPTSDTQYF. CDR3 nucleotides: TGTGCCAGCACCCATCCCACCTCAGATACGCAGTATTTT.

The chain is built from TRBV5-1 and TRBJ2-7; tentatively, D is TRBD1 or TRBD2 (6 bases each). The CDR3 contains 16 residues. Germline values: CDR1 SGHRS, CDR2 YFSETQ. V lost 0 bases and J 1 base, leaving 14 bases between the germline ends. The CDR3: CASSLVSGQSSYEQYF. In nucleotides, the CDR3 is TGCGCCAGCAGCTTGGTTAGCGGACAGTCTTCCTACGAGCAGTACTTC.

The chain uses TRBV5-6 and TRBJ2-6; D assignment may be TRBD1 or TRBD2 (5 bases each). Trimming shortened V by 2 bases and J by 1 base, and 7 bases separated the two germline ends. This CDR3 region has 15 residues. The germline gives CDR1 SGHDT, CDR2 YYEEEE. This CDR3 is CASSLWGSGANVLTF. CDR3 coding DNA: TGTGCCAGCAGCTTATGGGGGTCTGGGGCCAACGTCCTGACTTTC.

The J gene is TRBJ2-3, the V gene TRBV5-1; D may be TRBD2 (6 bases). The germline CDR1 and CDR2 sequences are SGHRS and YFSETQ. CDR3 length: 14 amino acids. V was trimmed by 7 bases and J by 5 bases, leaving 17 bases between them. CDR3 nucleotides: TGCGCCAGCCAGAACCTCCAGGGAGGAGATACGCAGTATTTT. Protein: CASQNLQGGDTQYF.

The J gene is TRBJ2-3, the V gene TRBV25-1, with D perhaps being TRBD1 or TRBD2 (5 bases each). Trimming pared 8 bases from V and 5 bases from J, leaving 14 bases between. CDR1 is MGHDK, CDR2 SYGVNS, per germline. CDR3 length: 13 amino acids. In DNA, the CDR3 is TGTGCCAGCGGGGGAAGGGTCGGAGATACGCAGTATTTT. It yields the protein CASGGRVGDTQYF.

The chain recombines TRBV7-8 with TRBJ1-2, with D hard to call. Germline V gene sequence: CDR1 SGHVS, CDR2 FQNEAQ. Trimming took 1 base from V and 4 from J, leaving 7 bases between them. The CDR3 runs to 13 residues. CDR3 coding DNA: TGTGCCAGCAGCTTAGGCGGACCCTATGGCTACACCTTC. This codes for CASSLGGPYGYTF.

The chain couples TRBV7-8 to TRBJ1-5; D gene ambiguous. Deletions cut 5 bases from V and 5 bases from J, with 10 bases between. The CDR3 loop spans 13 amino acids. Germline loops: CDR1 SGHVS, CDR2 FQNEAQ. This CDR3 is CASSPDVDQPQHF. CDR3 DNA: TGTGCCAGCAGCCCGGACGTAGATCAGCCCCAGCATTTT.

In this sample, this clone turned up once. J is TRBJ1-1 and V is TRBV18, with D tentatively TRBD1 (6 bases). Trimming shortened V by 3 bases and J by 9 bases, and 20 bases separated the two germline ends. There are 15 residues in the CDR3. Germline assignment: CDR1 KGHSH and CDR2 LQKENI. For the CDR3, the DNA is TGTGCCAGCTCACCTAACGACCCCAAGGACAGTCAAGCTTTCTTT. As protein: CASSPNDPKDSQAFF.

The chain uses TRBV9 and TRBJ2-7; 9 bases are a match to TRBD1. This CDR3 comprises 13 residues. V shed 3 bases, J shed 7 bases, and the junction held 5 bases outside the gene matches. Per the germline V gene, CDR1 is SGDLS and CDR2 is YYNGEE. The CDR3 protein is CASSGQGGVEQYF. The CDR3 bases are TGTGCCAGCAGCGGACAGGGGGGAGTGGAGCAGTACTTC.

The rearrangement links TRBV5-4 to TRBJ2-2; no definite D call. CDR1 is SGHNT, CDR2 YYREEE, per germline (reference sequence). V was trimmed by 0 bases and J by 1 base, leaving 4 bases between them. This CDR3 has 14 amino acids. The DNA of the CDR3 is TGTGCCAGCAGCTTGGACAGGAACACCGGGGAGCTGTTTTTT. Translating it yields CASSLDRNTGELFF.

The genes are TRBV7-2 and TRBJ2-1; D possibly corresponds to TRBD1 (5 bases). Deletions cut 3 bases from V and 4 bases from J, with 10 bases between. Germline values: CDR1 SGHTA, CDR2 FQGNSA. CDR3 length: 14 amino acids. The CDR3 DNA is TGTGCCAGCAGCTTCTATGGGGCTTACAATGAGCAGTTCTTC. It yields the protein CASSFYGAYNEQFF.

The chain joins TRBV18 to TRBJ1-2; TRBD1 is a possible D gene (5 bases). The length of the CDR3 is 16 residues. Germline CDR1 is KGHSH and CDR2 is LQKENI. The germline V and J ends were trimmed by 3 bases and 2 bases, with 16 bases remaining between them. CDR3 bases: TGTGCCAGCTCACCCGAACCGGGACTGATAAACTATGGCTACACCTTC. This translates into CASSPEPGLINYGYTF.

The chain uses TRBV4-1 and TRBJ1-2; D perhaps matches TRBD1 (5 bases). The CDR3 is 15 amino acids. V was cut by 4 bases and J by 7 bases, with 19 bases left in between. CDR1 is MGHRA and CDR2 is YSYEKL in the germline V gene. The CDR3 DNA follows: TGCGCCAGCAGCCCACCCCGGCAGGGTCCTCTTGGCTACACCTTC. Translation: CASSPPRQGPLGYTF.

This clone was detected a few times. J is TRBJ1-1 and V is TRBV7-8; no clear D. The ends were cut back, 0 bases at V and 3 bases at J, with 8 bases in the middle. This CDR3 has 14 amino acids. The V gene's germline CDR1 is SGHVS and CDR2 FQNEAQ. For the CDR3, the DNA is TGTGCCAGCAGCTTAGCGAACACCTACACTGAAGCTTTCTTT. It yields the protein CASSLANTYTEAFF.

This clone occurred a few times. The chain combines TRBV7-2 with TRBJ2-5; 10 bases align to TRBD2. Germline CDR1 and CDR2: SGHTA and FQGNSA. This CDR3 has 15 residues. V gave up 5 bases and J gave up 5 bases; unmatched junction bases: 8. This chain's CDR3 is CASSRNSGGWETQYF. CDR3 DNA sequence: TGTGCCAGCAGCAGAAATAGCGGGGGGTGGGAGACCCAGTACTTC.

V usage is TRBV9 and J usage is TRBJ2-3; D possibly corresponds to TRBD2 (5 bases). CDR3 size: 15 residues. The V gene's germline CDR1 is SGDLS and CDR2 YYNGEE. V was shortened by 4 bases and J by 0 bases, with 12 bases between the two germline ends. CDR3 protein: CASSPRRTSTDTQYF. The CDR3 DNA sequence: TGTGCCAGCAGCCCCCGGCGGACTAGCACAGATACGCAGTATTTT. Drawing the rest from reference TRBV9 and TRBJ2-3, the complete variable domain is DSGVTQTPKHLITATGQRVTLRCSPRSGDLSVYWYQQSLDQGLQFLIQYYNGEERAKGNILERFSAQQFPDLHSELNLSSLELGDSALYFCASSPRRTSTDTQYFGPGTRLTVL.

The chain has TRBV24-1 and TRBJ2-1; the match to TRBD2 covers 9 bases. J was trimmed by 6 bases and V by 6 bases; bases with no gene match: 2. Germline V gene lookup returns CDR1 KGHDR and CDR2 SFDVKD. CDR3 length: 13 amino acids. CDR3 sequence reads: CATSQRGANEQFF. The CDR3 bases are TGTGCCACCAGTCAGCGGGGGGCCAATGAGCAGTTCTTC.

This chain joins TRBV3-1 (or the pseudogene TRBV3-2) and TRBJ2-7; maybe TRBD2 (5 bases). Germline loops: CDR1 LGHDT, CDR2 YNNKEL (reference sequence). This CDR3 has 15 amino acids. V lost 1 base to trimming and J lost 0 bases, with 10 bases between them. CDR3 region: CASSQGRGSSYEQYF. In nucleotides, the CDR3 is TGTGCCAGCAGCCAAGGACGGGGAAGCTCCTACGAGCAGTACTTC.

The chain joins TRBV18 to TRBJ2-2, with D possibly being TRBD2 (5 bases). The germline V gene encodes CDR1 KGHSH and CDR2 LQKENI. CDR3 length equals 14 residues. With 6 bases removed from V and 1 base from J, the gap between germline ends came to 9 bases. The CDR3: CASSPGENTGELFF. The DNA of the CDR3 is TGTGCCAGCTCTCCCGGGGAGAACACCGGGGAGCTGTTTTTT.

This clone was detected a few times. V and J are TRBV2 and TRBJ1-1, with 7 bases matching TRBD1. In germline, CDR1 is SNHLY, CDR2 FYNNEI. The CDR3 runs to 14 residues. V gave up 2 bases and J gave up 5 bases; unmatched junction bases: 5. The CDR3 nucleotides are TGTGCCAGCAGTGAAAGACAGGGATGGACTGAAGCTTTCTTT. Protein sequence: CASSERQGWTEAFF.

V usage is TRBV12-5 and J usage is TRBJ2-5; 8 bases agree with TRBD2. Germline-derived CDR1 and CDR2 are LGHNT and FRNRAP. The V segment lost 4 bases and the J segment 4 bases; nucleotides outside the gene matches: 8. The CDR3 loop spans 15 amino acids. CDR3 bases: TGTGCTAGTGGTTGGAGCGGGGGAGGTCGAGAGACCCAGTACTTC. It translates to CASGWSGGGRETQYF.

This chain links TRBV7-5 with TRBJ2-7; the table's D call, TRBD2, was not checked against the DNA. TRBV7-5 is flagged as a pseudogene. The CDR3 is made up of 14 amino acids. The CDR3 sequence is CVRSPRRGSYEQYF. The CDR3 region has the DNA TGTGTCAGAAGCCCCAGACGGGGCTCCTACGAGCAGTACTTC.